A selection of T cell receptor beta chains follows, all from one sample in a study of T cell responses to AZD1222 COVID-19 vaccine. The repertoire was sequenced with immunoSEQ multiplex PCR; TCRdb's copy has only in-frame clones and lacks some. The sample has fewer than 300,000 clones, about 92% seen once; the top ten hold roughly 0.5%. The sample was peripheral blood, taken on day 0 of AZD1222 vaccination. The receptors originated from an adult in good health. Each CDR3 is given without its conserved first and last residue.

>TRBV23-1
ATRQGRTGELF
>TRBV7-9
ASSLTRQVRQETQY
>TRBV4-1
ASSRLPLNYGYT
>TRBV9
ASSVAALGGYGYT
>TRBV19
ASSGYTTDTQY
>TRBV5-4
ASSGYPGLAGGSVTDTQY
>TRBV3-1/TRBV3-2
ASSRTVGNYGYT
>TRBV20-1
SASGLQERLF
>TRBV5-1
ASSGRGAGVTYNEQF
>TRBV5-1
ASSLDSSNQPQH
>TRBV14
ASSQGDSQLDTIY
>TRBV25-1
ASSDPQGFYNSPLH
>TRBV11-3
ASSLGQGAYTGELF
>TRBV6-1
ASSENQPQH
>TRBV19
ASNGRTNEKLF
>TRBV18
ASSPTDGDSPLH
>TRBV15
ATSSSQGARGANVLT